What follows are 9 T cell receptor beta chains derived from one specimen sequenced in a study of cytomegalovirus exposure and HLA in healthy donors. Both 60 Vbeta primers and 13 Jbeta primers went into the PCR. The repertoire was sequenced with immunoSEQ multiplex PCR; TCRdb's copy has only in-frame clones and lacks some. This sample has about 190,000 clones, with more than 70% found just once. The sequenced sample consisted of PBMCs. The receptor set was obtained from a boy aged 5-17 years in good health and CMV-seronegative.

This clone was counted only a few times. The chain links TRBV11-2 to TRBJ2-7; TRBD2 is a possible D gene (5 bases). V was trimmed by 0 bases and J by 9 bases, leaving 18 bases between them. The CDR3 contains 15 residues. Germline V gives CDR1 SGHAT, CDR2 FQNNGV. The CDR3 loop is CASSLDRSQRGRQYF. The CDR3 DNA is TGTGCCAGCAGCTTAGATCGCAGCCAACGCGGGCGGCAGTACTTC.

This rearrangement joins TRBV25-1 to TRBJ2-7; 12 positions agree with TRBD1. V gave up 1 base and J gave up 2 bases; unmatched junction bases: 6. There are 17 residues in the CDR3. CDR1 and CDR2 from the germline V gene are MGHDK and SYGVNS. CDR3 nucleotides: TGTGCCAGCAGTGAATGGGACGGGACAGGGGGCGCCTACGAGCAGTACTTC. Protein product: CASSEWDGTGGAYEQYF.

This clone was seen more than once but under ten times. The rearrangement uses TRBV7-8 and TRBJ1-1; TRBD1 is a possible D gene (6 bases). The CDR3 covers 15 residues. From germline, CDR1 is SGHVS and CDR2 FQNEAQ. The V end lost 5 bases, the J end lost 0 bases, and 13 bases lay between the germline ends. The CDR3 protein is CASSPQQGLNTEAFF. The CDR3 region has the DNA TGTGCCAGCAGCCCCCAACAGGGTTTGAACACTGAAGCTTTCTTT.

The V and J genes are TRBV4-3 and TRBJ2-2; TRBD1 matches 10 bases. The V gene end was trimmed by 3 bases and the J gene end by 4 bases; junction bases not matched to a gene: 5. Germline assignment: CDR1 LGHNA and CDR2 YSLEER. This CDR3 spans 16 amino acids. The CDR3 DNA reads as TGCGCCAGCAGCCAGGGACAGGGGTCTTTCACCGGGGAGCTGTTTTTT. Its translation: CASSQGQGSFTGELFF.

This chain uses TRBV9 with TRBJ2-1; 9 bases agree with TRBD2. Unmatched junction bases numbered 8, after V lost 0 bases and J lost 4 bases. The CDR3 spans 17 residues. Germline CDR1 reads SGDLS; CDR2 reads YYNGEE. CDR3 amino acids: CASSVGASGIKYNEQFF. The CDR3 DNA sequence: TGTGCCAGCAGCGTAGGGGCTAGCGGGATAAAATACAATGAGCAGTTCTTC.

The J gene is TRBJ1-1, the V gene TRBV5-1, with TRBD1 matching 8 bases. This CDR3 spans 16 amino acids. V gave up 1 base and J gave up 0 bases; unmatched junction bases: 5. CDR1 and CDR2 from the germline V gene are SGHRS and YFSETQ. In nucleotides, the CDR3 is TGCGCCAGCAGCTTGATGGGACAGGCCCTGAACACTGAAGCTTTCTTT. It translates to CASSLMGQALNTEAFF.

The gene calls are TRBV12-5 and TRBJ2-7, with a tentative D call TRBD1 (6 bases). The CDR3 totals 13 residues. Germline V gives CDR1 LGHNT, CDR2 FRNRAP. V lost 5 bases, J lost 2 bases, and 10 bases lay in between. CDR3: CASGRDTTYEQYF. Here the CDR3 DNA reads TGTGCTAGTGGTCGGGACACCACCTACGAGCAGTACTTC.

This clone was observed a few times. This chain uses TRBV7-2 with TRBJ2-5; 8 bases match TRBD2. Germline lookup yields CDR1 SGHTA and CDR2 FQGNSA. The CDR3 loop spans 14 amino acids. V trimming: 5 bases; J trimming: 6 bases; junction bases outside the gene matches: 8. The CDR3 sequence: CASSLGAGEKTQYF. CDR3 sequence (DNA): TGTGCCAGCAGCCTGGGAGCGGGAGAGAAGACCCAGTACTTC.

J is TRBJ1-2 and V is TRBV14; D not resolved. This CDR3 is built from 15 residues. V was cut by 1 base and J by 2 bases, with 11 bases left in between. CDR1 is SGHDN, CDR2 FVKESK, per germline. CDR3 amino acids: CASSQVGGLNYGYTF. CDR3 nucleotide sequence: TGTGCCAGCAGCCAAGTGGGTGGACTCAACTATGGCTACACCTTC.